This T cell receptor (beta chain) was identified in a study of shared clonotypes between healthy human individuals. Study results and limitations: Depth was large, yet rarefaction showed that sorted-subset sequencing was incomplete.

In regard to this clone: No antigen is known for it. Other nucleotide sequences from this sample produce the same CDR3.

CDR1 and CDR2 (germline): LNHNV, YYDKDF (reference sequence). V was trimmed by 1 base and J by 2 bases, leaving 8 bases between them. This CDR3 contains 15 residues. TCRdb's copy holds only in-frame clones and misses some; the assay was immunoSEQ multiplex PCR. The sample consists of over a million clones, approximately 68% of them appearing once. The sequence came from a man between 18 and 35 years old in good health. V gene TRBV15 combines with J gene TRBJ1-4; no clear D gene. The sample consisted of memory CD4+ T cells sorted from blood. The subset denotes: CD45RA-negative fraction. CDR3 nucleotide sequence: TGTGCCACCAGCAGAGGAGGGCTTACTAATGAAAAACTGTTTTTT. This gives the protein CATSRGGLTNEKLFF.